The clone carrying this T cell receptor beta chain was seen many times. Its target is not known. TCRdb re-called the 5' RACE reads with MiXCR, one entry per CDR3 protein. The table has 250,000 or so distinct CDR3 sequences, more than 3.5% seen once. The sample is drawn from a study of T cells after yellow fever vaccination. Points from the study as a whole: Few clonotypes appeared in both CD4 and CD8 compartments.

This receptor was identified in a man between 18 and 35 years old who received the YFV17D yellow fever vaccine. The material sequenced was PBMCs, taken 15 days after the yellow fever booster vaccination.

Here the CDR3 reads CASRPQSLSYNEQFF. For the CDR3, the DNA is TGTGCCAGTAGACCGCAATCATTATCCTACAATGAGCAGTTCTTC. The V gene is TRBV19, the J gene TRBJ2-1; the D is unclear. From germline, CDR1 is LNHDA and CDR2 SQIVND (reference sequence). The ends were cut back, 6 bases at V and 1 base at J, with 13 bases in the middle. This CDR3 is built from 15 residues.